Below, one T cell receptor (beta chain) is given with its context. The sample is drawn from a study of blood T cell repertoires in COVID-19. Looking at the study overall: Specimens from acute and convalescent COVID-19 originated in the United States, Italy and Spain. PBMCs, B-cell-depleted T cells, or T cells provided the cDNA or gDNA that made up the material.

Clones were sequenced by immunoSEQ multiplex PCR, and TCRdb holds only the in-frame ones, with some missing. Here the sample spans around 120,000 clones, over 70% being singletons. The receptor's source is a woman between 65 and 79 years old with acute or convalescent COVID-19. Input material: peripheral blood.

The CDR3 is CASSISGSSYNEQFF. CDR3 DNA sequence: TGTGCCAGCAGCATAAGCGGGAGCTCCTACAATGAGCAGTTCTTC. This rearrangement joins TRBV5-4 to TRBJ2-1; 8 positions agree with TRBD2. The CDR3 runs to 15 residues. Germline V gives CDR1 SGHNT, CDR2 YYREEE (reference sequence). J gave up 0 bases and V 4 bases, and 3 bases lay outside the gene matches.